The 24 T cell receptor beta chains given below trace back to one sample, sequenced in a study of cytomegalovirus exposure and HLA in healthy donors. Primers: 60 Vbeta forward and 13 Jbeta reverse. The method was immunoSEQ multiplex PCR; TCRdb's version includes in-frame clones alone and lacks a portion of them. Here the sample spans some 170,000 clones, roughly 79% being singletons. The sample consisted of PBMCs. All receptors derive from a male donor in good health and CMV-seronegative.

There are many counts of this clone. V usage is TRBV6-1 and J usage is TRBJ1-5, with 8 bases identical to TRBD1. The germline V gene encodes CDR1 MNHNS and CDR2 SASEGT. The CDR3 spans 15 residues. V lost 6 bases, J lost 0 bases, and 4 bases stayed unmatched. As DNA, the CDR3 is TGTGCCAGCAGCGACAGGGGCTATAGCAATCAGCCCCAGCATTTT. It yields the protein CASSDRGYSNQPQHF.

The rearrangement links TRBV6-6 to TRBJ1-3, with TRBD1 matching 7 bases. The germline CDR1 and CDR2 sequences are MNHNY and SVGAGI (reference sequence). J was trimmed by 4 bases and V by 10 bases; bases with no gene match: 16. The CDR3 runs 16 residues. The CDR3 here is CAKGTAENLKGNTIYF. DNA for the CDR3: TGTGCCAAAGGGACAGCGGAAAATTTGAAAGGAAACACCATATATTTT.

The genes are TRBV7-9 and TRBJ2-3; D ambiguous. The germline CDR1 and CDR2 sequences are SEHNR and FQNEAQ (reference sequence). With 3 bases removed from V and 0 bases from J, the gap between germline ends came to 4 bases. This CDR3 is 13 amino acids long. The CDR3 DNA follows: TGTGCCAGCAGCTTGGGCAGCACAGATACGCAGTATTTT. This sequence encodes CASSLGSTDTQYF.

The rearrangement joins TRBV11-2 to TRBJ1-1; a possible D gene is TRBD1 (5 bases). CDR1 is SGHAT and CDR2 is FQNNGV in the germline V gene. This CDR3 is 13 amino acids long. V lost 3 bases to trimming and J lost 6 bases, with 11 bases between them. The chain's CDR3 is CASSFGPGSEAFF. The DNA for the CDR3 is TGTGCCAGCAGCTTCGGCCCAGGGTCTGAAGCTTTCTTT.

This chain uses TRBV30 with TRBJ1-5; possibly TRBD1 for D (6 bases). CDR1 is GTSNPN, CDR2 SVGIG, per germline (reference sequence). This CDR3 is 13 amino acids long. Trimming stripped 1 base from V and 4 bases from J, with 8 bases between. CDR3 sequence (DNA): TGTGCCTGGAGTGAAACAGGGAATCAGCCCCAGCATTTT. Translating gives CAWSETGNQPQHF.

CDR3 sequence: CASSVEMGTDTQYF. CDR3 in DNA: TGTGCCAGCAGCGTAGAAATGGGCACAGATACGCAGTATTTT. The gene calls are TRBV5-4 and TRBJ2-3; D not certain. V was shortened by 4 bases and J by 1 base, with 10 bases between the two germline ends. CDR1 SGHNT and CDR2 YYREEE come from the germline V gene (reference sequence). The CDR3 runs to 14 residues.

CDR3 nucleotides: TGTGCTAGTGGCCAAGGACAGGGCCGTATTGCAACTAATGAAAAACTGTTTTTT. It is translated as CASGQGQGRIATNEKLFF. The genes are TRBV12-5 and TRBJ1-4; 8 bases agree with TRBD1. V dropped 6 bases and J dropped 0; count of bases not matched to a gene: 12. There are 18 residues in the CDR3. CDR1 is LGHNT, CDR2 FRNRAP, per germline. The full variable domain, in which reference TRBV12-5 and TRBJ1-4 provide the parts outside the CDR3, is DARVTQTPRHKVTEMGQEVTMRCQPILGHNTVFWYRQTMMQGLELLAYFRNRAPLDDSGMPKDRFSAEMPDATLATLKIQPSEPRDSAVYFCASGQGQGRIATNEKLFFGSGTQLSVL.

V gene TRBV6-6 combines with J gene TRBJ2-7; TRBD2 matches at 8 bases. This CDR3 is built from 14 residues. Per the germline V gene, CDR1 is MNHNY and CDR2 is SVGAGI (reference sequence). After removal of 0 bases from V and 3 bases from J, the junction contained 1 base not matched to a gene. The CDR3 DNA sequence: TGTGCCAGCAGTTACTCCGGGGGGGGCTACGAGCAGTACTTC. Amino acids: CASSYSGGGYEQYF.

This clone showed up just a few times. The CDR3 spells CASLELNTIYF. In DNA form, the CDR3 reads TGTGCCAGCTTAGAGCTTAACACCATATATTTT. The J gene is TRBJ1-3, the V gene TRBV28; D ambiguous. Trimming left V 8 bases short and J 7 bases short, with 9 bases between. The CDR3 is 11 amino acids. Germline V CDR1 and CDR2: MDHEN, SYDVKM.

The table lists this clone with a few counts. The chain has TRBV6-5 and TRBJ1-1; no clear D gene. This CDR3 comprises 14 residues. Germline V gives CDR1 MNHEY, CDR2 SVGAGI. V was shortened by 2 bases and J by 4 bases, with 11 bases between the two germline ends. This CDR3 reads CASSYRVGGTEAFF. CDR3 coding DNA: TGTGCCAGCAGTTACCGGGTTGGCGGCACTGAAGCTTTCTTT.

The chain is built from TRBV5-3 and TRBJ1-5, with a tentative D call TRBD1 (6 bases). TRBV5-3 is filed as an ORF, its function uncertain. The CDR3 is made up of 15 amino acids. V gave up 4 bases and J gave up 5 bases, with 16 bases separating them. The CDR3 region is CARSTQIQGYQPQHF. DNA for the CDR3: TGTGCCAGAAGCACACAAATACAGGGTTATCAGCCCCAGCATTTT.

V gene TRBV29-1 combines with J gene TRBJ1-2; D is unclear. Germline CDR1 and CDR2: SQVTM and ANQGSEA. This CDR3 has 11 amino acids. Trimming took off 4 bases at V and 7 bases at J, with 10 bases between the two ends. The CDR3 nucleotides read TGCAGCGTTGGGGCAGTGAGTGGCTACACCTTC. Amino acids: CSVGAVSGYTF.

V and J are TRBV28 and TRBJ2-4, with a weak D call TRBD2 (5 bases). In germline, CDR1 is MDHEN, CDR2 SYDVKM. The CDR3 sequence is 16 residues long. Trimming took 2 bases from V and 6 from J, leaving 17 bases between them. This CDR3 is CASSLRGPDIRNIQYF. For the CDR3, the DNA is TGTGCCAGCAGTTTAAGAGGGCCCGATATAAGAAACATTCAGTACTTC. The full variable domain, rest sourced from reference TRBV28 and TRBJ2-4, is DVKVTQSSRYLVKRTGEKVFLECVQDMDHENMFWYRQDPGLGLRLIYFSYDVKMKEKGDIPEGYSVSREKKERFSLILESASTNQTSMYLCASSLRGPDIRNIQYFGAGTRLSVL.

The chain combines TRBV29-1 with TRBJ2-7; TRBD2 might be the D (5 bases). Germline assignment: CDR1 SQVTM and CDR2 ANQGSEA. Trimming took off 5 bases at V and 6 bases at J, with 14 bases between the two ends. CDR3 length: 12 residues. The CDR3 protein is CSVSEGSGEQYF. CDR3 sequence (DNA): TGCAGCGTTTCTGAGGGAAGTGGCGAGCAGTACTTC.

This clone turned up a few times. This chain links TRBV27 with TRBJ2-3; D may be TRBD2 (6 bases). V was pared by 6 bases and J by 1 base, with 8 bases between. Germline V lookup: CDR1 MNHEY, CDR2 SMNVEV (reference sequence). The CDR3 sequence is 13 residues long. The CDR3 reads CASRGGGTDTQYF. The DNA of the CDR3 is TGTGCCAGCAGGGGCGGGGGCACAGATACGCAGTATTTT.

The chain recombines TRBV6-5 with TRBJ1-5, with 9 positions matching TRBD1. This CDR3 region has 14 residues. Germline trimming cut 2 bases from V and 6 bases from J; bases unmatched to any gene: 2. Germline V gene lookup returns CDR1 MNHEY and CDR2 SVGAGI. CDR3 loop: CASSYGQGTQPQHF. The CDR3 nucleotides are TGTGCCAGCAGTTACGGACAGGGGACTCAGCCCCAGCATTTT.

The CDR3 reads CASRNRGEQYF. The DNA for the CDR3 is TGTGCCAGCAGGAATAGGGGTGAGCAGTACTTC. The chain is built from TRBV28 and TRBJ2-7; possible D gene TRBD1, 5 bases. V shed 6 bases and J shed 7 bases, with 10 bases lying between them. The CDR3 sequence is 11 residues long. Germline loops: CDR1 MDHEN, CDR2 SYDVKM.

This rearrangement joins TRBV29-1 to TRBJ2-1; 10 bases are shared with TRBD1. Unmatched junction bases numbered 3, after V lost 3 bases and J lost 7 bases. The germline V gene has CDR1 SQVTM and CDR2 ANQGSEA. The CDR3 runs 13 residues. CDR3 nucleotides: TGCAGCGTTGAGGGGACAGGGGCTAATGAGCAGTTCTTC. As protein: CSVEGTGANEQFF.

Written as DNA, the CDR3 is TGCAGCGTTGAGAGACAGGGATACTCCTACAATGAGCAGTTCTTC. Its protein is CSVERQGYSYNEQFF. The genes are TRBV29-1 and TRBJ2-1; 7 bases are a match to TRBD1. The V segment lost 3 bases and the J segment 0 bases; nucleotides outside the gene matches: 5. This CDR3 has 15 amino acids. Germline V gene data show CDR1 as SQVTM and CDR2 as ANQGSEA.

This clone came up a few times. CDR3 loop: CASSGGSSYNEQFF. DNA of the CDR3: TGTGCCAGCTCGGGGGGGTCCTCCTACAATGAGCAGTTCTTC. The chain uses TRBV9 and TRBJ2-1; the match to TRBD2 covers 8 bases. This CDR3 is 14 amino acids long. Trimming removed 7 bases from V and 0 bases from J; junction bases left unmatched: 3. Germline assignment: CDR1 SGDLS and CDR2 YYNGEE.

The chain joins TRBV5-4 to TRBJ1-2; D not certain. The length of the CDR3 is 13 residues. Germline V CDR1 and CDR2: SGHNT, YYREEE (reference sequence). The V end was cut by 0 bases, the J end by 4 bases, with 7 bases between. CDR3 protein: CASSLGPGYGYTF. DNA of the CDR3: TGTGCCAGCAGCTTGGGCCCCGGCTATGGCTACACCTTC.

The V and J genes are TRBV19 and TRBJ1-5; 7 bases fit TRBD1. Germline CDR1 is LNHDA and CDR2 is SQIVND (reference sequence). This CDR3 has 16 residues. V gave up 3 bases and J gave up 0 bases; unmatched junction bases: 5. CDR3 in amino acids: CASSMAGGYSNQPQHF. The CDR3, as DNA: TGTGCCAGTAGTATGGCAGGGGGTTATAGCAATCAGCCCCAGCATTTT.

This chain uses TRBV2 with TRBJ1-6, with 12 bases identical to TRBD1. Losses at the gene ends were 4 bases for V and 9 bases for J; bases not matched to a gene: 13. This CDR3 is 18 amino acids long. The germline V gene encodes CDR1 SNHLY and CDR2 FYNNEI. CDR3 sequence reads: CASSGPGQGAMKASPLHF. The CDR3 DNA reads TGTGCCAGCAGTGGACCGGGACAGGGGGCTATGAAGGCTTCACCCCTCCACTTT.

The chain links TRBV4-2 to TRBJ2-1, with TRBD1 as a possible D gene (6 bases). Trimming removed 5 bases from V and 7 bases from J, with 12 bases in between. CDR1 and CDR2 (germline): LGHNA, YNFKEQ. This CDR3 region has 13 residues. CDR3 in DNA: TGTGCCAGCAGCGGGGGCGGTCTAAATGAGCAGTTCTTC. Protein: CASSGGGLNEQFF.